This TCR beta chain appears in the sequencing data of a study of cytomegalovirus exposure and HLA in healthy donors. 13 Jbeta primers and 60 Vbeta primers were used for the PCR. The assay was immunoSEQ multiplex PCR, and TCRdb's table has in-frame clones only and misses some. The sample has under 70,000 clones; roughly 90% are singletons. The CDR3 consists of 14 residues. Germline CDR1 SGHNT, CDR2 YENEEA. The J segment lost 8 bases and the V segment lost 5 bases, leaving 8 bases of the junction unmatched. V gene TRBV11-3 combines with J gene TRBJ2-1, with 8 bases aligning to TRBD1. The sample comprised PBMCs. The source is a woman aged 25 to 39 in good health and CMV-seronegative. In DNA form, the CDR3 reads TGTGCCAGCAGCCTTGAGGACAGGGACGATGAGCAGTTCTTC. Its protein product is CASSLEDRDDEQFF.